This TCR beta chain was retrieved from a study of blood T cell repertoires in COVID-19 (dated by TCRdb to the early 2020s). Regarding the study in general: Samples from collaborators originated in the United States, Italy and Spain and spanned both the acute and convalescent phases of COVID-19. Samples were obtained from the ongoing ImmuneRACE study (first 160 participants) and from about 1,300 subjects provided by 6 global collaborators. The material from the prospective study consisted of cDNA or gDNA derived from T cells, B-cell-depleted T cells, or PBMCs. Where HLA class I and class II types were available, the types were taken from metadata supplied by the sample provider, not from assay-based typing. Deeply sampled blood TCRbeta repertoires from subjects exposed to, actively infected with, or recovered from COVID-19 were included in the dataset. A de-identified subject ID, COVID-19 status, age in years and sex were almost always included in the sample metadata. The repertoires were released in a freely available public database meant as a resource for research on the immune response to SARS-CoV-2. Beyond this particular receptor, the publication reports: Clinical and demographic metadata were provided uncurated, with the amount varying by source and participant.

This clone was counted a few times. The specificity of this receptor is unknown. No quality values exist for individual bases; no much larger clone is one base distant. Trimming removed 9 bases from V and 8 bases from J, leaving 16 bases between the germline ends. The CDR3 runs 13 amino acids, cysteine and phenylalanine included. The DNA shown is the 39-base CDR3, in frame from base 1. For CDR1 and CDR2, the germline V gene (reference sequence) lists LNHDA and SQIVND. TCRbeta CDR3 regions were amplified from genomic DNA by means of the immunoSEQ Assay, a bias-controlled multiplex PCR. Concerning the study's data processing: The number of nucleated cells in each sample was estimated from the amplification of reference gene primers within the assay. Sequence reads were collapsed and filtered to measure the absolute abundance of every unique TCRbeta CDR3 rearrangement. Productive Simpson clonality was computed per sample as the square root of Simpson's diversity index over productive rearrangements. TCRdb's version of the immuneACCESS table is confined to in-frame rearrangements and falls short of the full clone set. An unresolved V gene accounts for under half of the shortfall where checked; the remainder is of unknown origin. Clone size and V and J calls were adopted from that table, with D and trimming inferred from the DNA. The sample has roughly 130,000 clones on record, roughly 85% of them singletons. Jointly, the top ten make up less than 4.5% of the sample.

The collaborating institutions used their own protocols to collect whole blood in K2EDTA tubes. For TCRbeta analysis, collaborator samples were shipped as frozen whole blood, as isolated PBMCs, or as DNA extracted from either sample type. This chain joins TRBV19 to TRBJ1-4; the D gene is not confidently resolved. This sequence was found in a man between 60 and 70 years old with acute or convalescent COVID-19. Input material: peripheral blood. The CDR3 sequence is CASAAAREEKLFF. The nucleotide sequence is TGTGCCAGCGCGGCGGCCCGTGAGGAAAAACTGTTTTTT.